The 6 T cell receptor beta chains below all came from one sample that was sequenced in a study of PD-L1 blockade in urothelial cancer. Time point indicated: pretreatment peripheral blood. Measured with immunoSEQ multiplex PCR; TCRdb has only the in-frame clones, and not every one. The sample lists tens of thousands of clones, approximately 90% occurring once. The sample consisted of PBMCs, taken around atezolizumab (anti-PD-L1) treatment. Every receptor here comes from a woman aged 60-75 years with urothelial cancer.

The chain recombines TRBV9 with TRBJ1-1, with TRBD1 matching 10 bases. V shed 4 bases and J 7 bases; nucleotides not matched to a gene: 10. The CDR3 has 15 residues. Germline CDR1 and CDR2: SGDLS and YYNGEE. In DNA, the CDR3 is TGTGCCAGCAGCCCTTATCTCGGGACAGGGGATGAAGCTTTCTTT. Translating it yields CASSPYLGTGDEAFF.

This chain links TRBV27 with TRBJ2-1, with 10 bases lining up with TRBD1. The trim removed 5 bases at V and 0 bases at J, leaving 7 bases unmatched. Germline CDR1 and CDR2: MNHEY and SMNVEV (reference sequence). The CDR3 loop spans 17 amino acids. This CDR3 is CASSQDRGPSSYNEQFF. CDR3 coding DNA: TGTGCCAGCAGTCAAGACAGGGGGCCGAGCTCCTACAATGAGCAGTTCTTC.

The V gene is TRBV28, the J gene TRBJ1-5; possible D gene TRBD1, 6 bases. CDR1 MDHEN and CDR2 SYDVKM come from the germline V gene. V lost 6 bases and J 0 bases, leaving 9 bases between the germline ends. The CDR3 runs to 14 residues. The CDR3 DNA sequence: TGTGCCAGCAGCCGAGGGGGTAGCAATCAGCCCCAGCATTTT. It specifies CASSRGGSNQPQHF.

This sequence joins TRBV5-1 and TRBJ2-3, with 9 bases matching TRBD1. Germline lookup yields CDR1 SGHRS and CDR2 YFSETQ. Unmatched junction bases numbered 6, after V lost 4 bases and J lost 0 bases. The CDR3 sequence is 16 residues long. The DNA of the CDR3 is TGCGCCAGCAGCGTGGACAGGGGCCTTAGCACAGATACGCAGTATTTT. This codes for CASSVDRGLSTDTQYF.

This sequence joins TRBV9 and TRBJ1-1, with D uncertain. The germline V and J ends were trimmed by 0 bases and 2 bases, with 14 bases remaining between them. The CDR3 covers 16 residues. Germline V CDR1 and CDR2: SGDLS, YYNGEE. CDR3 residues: CASSVGAGSLNTEAFF. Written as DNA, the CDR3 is TGTGCCAGCAGCGTAGGTGCAGGTTCCCTTAACACTGAAGCTTTCTTT.

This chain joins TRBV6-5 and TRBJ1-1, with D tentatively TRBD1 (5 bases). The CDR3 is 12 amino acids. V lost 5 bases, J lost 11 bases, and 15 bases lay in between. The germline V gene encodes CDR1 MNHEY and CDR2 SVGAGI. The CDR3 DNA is TGTGCCAGCAGTCCCTTCGGGGGGAGTGCTTTCTTT. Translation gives CASSPFGGSAFF.